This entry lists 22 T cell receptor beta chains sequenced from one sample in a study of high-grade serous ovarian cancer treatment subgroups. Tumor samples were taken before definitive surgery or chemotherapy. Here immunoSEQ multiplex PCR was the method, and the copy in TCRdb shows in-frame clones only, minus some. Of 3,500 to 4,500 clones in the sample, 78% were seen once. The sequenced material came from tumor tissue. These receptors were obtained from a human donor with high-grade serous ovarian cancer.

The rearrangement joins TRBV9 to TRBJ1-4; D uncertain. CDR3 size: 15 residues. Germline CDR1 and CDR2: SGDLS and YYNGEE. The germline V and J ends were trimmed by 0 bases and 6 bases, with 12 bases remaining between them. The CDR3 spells CASSVEGRVDEKLFF. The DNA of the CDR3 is TGTGCCAGCAGCGTAGAAGGGCGTGTAGATGAAAAACTGTTTTTT. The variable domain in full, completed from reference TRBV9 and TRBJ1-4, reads DSGVTQTPKHLITATGQRVTLRCSPRSGDLSVYWYQQSLDQGLQFLIQYYNGEERAKGNILERFSAQQFPDLHSELNLSSLELGDSALYFCASSVEGRVDEKLFFGSGTQLSVL.

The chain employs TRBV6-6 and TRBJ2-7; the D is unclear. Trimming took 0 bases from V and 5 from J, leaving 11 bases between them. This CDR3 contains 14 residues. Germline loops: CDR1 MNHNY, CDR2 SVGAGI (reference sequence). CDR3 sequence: CASSYSPDPDEQYF. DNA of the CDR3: TGTGCCAGCAGTTACTCCCCGGATCCGGACGAGCAGTACTTC.

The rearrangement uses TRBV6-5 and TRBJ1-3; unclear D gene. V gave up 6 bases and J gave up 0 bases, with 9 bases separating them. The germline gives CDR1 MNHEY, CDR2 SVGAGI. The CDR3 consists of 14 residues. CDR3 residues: CASRIDLSGNTIYF. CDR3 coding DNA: TGTGCCAGCAGGATAGACCTCTCTGGAAACACCATATATTTT.

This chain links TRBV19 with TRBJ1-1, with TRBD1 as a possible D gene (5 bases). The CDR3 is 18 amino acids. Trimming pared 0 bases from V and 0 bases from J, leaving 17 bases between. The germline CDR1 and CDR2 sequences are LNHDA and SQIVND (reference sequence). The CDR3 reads CASSIDRSRDLMNTEAFF. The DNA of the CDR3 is TGTGCCAGTAGTATAGATCGGAGCAGGGATCTCATGAACACTGAAGCTTTCTTT.

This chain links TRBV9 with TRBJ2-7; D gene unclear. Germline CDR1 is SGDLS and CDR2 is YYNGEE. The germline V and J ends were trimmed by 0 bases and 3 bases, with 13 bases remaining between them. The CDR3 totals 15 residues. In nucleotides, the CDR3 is TGTGCCAGCAGCGTAGAGGCAGCCTCTAACTACGAGCAGTACTTC. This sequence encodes CASSVEAASNYEQYF.

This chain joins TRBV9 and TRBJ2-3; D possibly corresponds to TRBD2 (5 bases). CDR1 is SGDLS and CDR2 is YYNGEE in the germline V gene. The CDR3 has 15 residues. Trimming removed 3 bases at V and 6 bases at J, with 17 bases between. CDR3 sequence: CASSALLGPGDTQYF. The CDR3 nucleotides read TGTGCCAGCAGCGCCTTACTAGGGCCGGGGGATACGCAGTATTTT.

The CDR3 DNA sequence: TGTGCCAGCGGCCGGGCGGACTGGGGAGAAAAACTGTTTTTT. The encoded protein is CASGRADWGEKLFF. The chain recombines TRBV28 with TRBJ1-4; D gene uncertain. Trimming stripped 8 bases from V and 8 bases from J, with 18 bases between. This CDR3 comprises 14 residues. CDR1 and CDR2 from the germline V gene are MDHEN and SYDVKM.

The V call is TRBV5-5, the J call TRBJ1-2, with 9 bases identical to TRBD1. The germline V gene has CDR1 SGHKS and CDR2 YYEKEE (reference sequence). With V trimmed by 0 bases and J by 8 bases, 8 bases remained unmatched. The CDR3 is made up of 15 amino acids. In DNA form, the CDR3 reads TGTGCCAGCAGCTTGGAAATGACAGGGGGTTTGGGCTACACCTTC. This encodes CASSLEMTGGLGYTF.

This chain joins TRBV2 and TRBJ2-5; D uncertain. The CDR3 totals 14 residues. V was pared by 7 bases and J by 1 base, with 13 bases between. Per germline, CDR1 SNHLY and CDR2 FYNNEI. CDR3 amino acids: CASKTVPLQETQYF. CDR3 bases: TGTGCCAGCAAAACCGTTCCTCTCCAAGAGACCCAGTACTTC.

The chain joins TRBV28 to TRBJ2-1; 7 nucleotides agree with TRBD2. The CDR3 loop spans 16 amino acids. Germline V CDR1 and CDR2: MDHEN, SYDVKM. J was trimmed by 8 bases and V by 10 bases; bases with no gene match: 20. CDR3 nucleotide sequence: TGTGCCACCCAGGCATCTAGCGGTGCGGGTGGGGATGAGCAGTTCTTC. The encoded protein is CATQASSGAGGDEQFF.

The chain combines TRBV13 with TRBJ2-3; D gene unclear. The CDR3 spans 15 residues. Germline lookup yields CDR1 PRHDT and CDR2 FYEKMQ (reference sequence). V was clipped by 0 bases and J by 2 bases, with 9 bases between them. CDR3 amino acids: CASSLGRQITDTQYF. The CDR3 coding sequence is TGTGCCAGCAGCTTAGGCCGGCAGATCACAGATACGCAGTATTTT.

The CDR3 spells CASSLVVQPGELFF. The CDR3 DNA reads as TGCGCCAGCAGCTTGGTGGTCCAACCCGGGGAGCTGTTTTTT. The chain joins TRBV5-1 to TRBJ2-2; no reliable D call. V was cut by 0 bases and J by 6 bases, with 9 bases left in between. The CDR3 totals 14 residues. Germline V CDR1 and CDR2: SGHRS, YFSETQ.

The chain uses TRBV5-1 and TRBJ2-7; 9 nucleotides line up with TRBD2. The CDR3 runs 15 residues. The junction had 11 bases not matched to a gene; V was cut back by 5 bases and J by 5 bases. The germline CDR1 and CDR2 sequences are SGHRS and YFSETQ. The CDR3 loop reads CASSWLRTSENEQYF. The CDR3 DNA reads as TGCGCCAGCAGTTGGCTTCGGACTAGCGAAAACGAGCAGTACTTC.

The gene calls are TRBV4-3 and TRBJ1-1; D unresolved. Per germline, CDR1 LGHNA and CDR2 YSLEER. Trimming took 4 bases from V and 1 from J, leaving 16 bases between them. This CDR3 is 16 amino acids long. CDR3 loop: CASSPARGSGNTEAFF. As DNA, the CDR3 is TGCGCCAGCAGCCCAGCTCGAGGATCAGGGAACACTGAAGCTTTCTTT.

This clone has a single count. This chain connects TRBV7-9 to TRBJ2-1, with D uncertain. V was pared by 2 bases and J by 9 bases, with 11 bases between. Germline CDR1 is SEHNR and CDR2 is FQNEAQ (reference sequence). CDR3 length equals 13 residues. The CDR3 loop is CASSLIHWPEQFF. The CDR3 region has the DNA TGTGCCAGCAGCTTAATCCACTGGCCTGAGCAGTTCTTC.

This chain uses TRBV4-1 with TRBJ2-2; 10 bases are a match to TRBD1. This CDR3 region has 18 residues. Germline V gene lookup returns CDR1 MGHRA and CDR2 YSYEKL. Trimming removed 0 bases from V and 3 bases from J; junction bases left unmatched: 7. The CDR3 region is CASSQDYQGQGYTGELFF. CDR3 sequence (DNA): TGCGCCAGCAGCCAAGATTACCAGGGACAGGGGTACACCGGGGAGCTGTTTTTT.

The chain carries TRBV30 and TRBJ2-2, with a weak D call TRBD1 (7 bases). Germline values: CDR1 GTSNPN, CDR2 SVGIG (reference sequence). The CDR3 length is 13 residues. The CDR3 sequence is CGRRGLLAGELFF. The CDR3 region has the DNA TGTGGGCGGAGGGGGCTTTTGGCCGGGGAGCTGTTTTTT.

CDR3 residues: CASSLYRGVNTEAFF. The CDR3 DNA reads as TGTGCCAGCAGCTTGTACAGGGGGGTGAACACTGAAGCTTTCTTT. The V gene is TRBV7-3, the J gene TRBJ1-1, with 8 nucleotides matching TRBD1. Germline CDR1 is SGHTA and CDR2 is FQGTGA. The J segment lost 0 bases and the V segment lost 3 bases, leaving 3 bases of the junction unmatched. The CDR3 is made up of 15 amino acids. The whole variable domain, remainder taken from reference TRBV7-3 and TRBJ1-1, is GAGVSQTPSNKVTEKGKYVELRCDPISGHTALYWYRQSLGQGPEFLIYFQGTGAADDSGLPNDRFFAVRPEGSVSTLKIQRTERGDSAVYLCASSLYRGVNTEAFFGQGTRLTVV.

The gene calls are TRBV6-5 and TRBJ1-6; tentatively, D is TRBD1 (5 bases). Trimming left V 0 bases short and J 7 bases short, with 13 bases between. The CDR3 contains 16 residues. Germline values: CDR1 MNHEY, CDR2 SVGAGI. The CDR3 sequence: CASSYSSGTVNSPLHF. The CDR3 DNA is TGTGCCAGCAGTTACTCGAGCGGGACGGTGAATTCACCCCTCCACTTT.

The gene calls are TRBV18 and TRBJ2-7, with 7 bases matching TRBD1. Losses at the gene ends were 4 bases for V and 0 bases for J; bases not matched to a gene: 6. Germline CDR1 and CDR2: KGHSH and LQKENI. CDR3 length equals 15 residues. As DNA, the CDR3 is TGTGCCAGCTCACTCACAGGGGTCCCCTCCTACGAGCAGTACTTC. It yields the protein CASSLTGVPSYEQYF. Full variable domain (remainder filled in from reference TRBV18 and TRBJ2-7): NAGVMQNPRHLVRRRGQEARLRCSPMKGHSHVYWYRQLPEEGLKFMVYLQKENIIDESGMPKERFSAEFPKEGPSILRIQQVVRGDSAAYFCASSLTGVPSYEQYFGPGTRLTVT.

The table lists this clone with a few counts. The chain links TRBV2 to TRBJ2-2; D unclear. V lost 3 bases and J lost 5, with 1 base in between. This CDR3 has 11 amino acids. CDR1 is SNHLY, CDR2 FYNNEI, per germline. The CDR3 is CASSETGELFF. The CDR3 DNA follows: TGTGCCAGCAGTGAGACCGGGGAGCTGTTTTTT.

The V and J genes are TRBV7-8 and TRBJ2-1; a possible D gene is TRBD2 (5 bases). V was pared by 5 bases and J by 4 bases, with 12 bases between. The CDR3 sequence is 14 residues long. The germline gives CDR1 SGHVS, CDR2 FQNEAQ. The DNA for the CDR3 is TGTGCCAGCAGCCGGGGAGACATTTACAATGAGCAGTTCTTC. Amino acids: CASSRGDIYNEQFF.